This TCR beta chain was sequenced for a study of regulatory T cells in long-lasting Graves disease. Both iRepertoire HTBI primers and Arm-PCR of CDR3 regions were used to build the TCR beta libraries. TCRdb reanalysed the multiplex PCR reads using MiXCR and keeps one entry per CDR3 protein. The sample comprises a few hundred thousand distinct CDR3 sequences, 11% to 15% of which are singletons, and approximately 19% rests with the top ten. V lost 2 bases, J lost 4 bases, and 5 bases stayed unmatched. The CDR3 consists of 15 residues. CDR1 SGHTA and CDR2 FQGNSA come from the germline V gene. Documented time point: newly diagnosed GD, antithyroid drugs for less than 3 months. From RNA extracted from PBMCs, the TCR library was made. This sample was shared with a second study, whose subject was T cells in Graves' hyperthyroidism and ophthalmopathy.

The gene calls are TRBV7-2 and TRBJ1-5; 7 nucleotides agree with TRBD1. The sequence came from a woman between 45 and 65 years old with Graves disease. Sequenced here: peripheral blood mononuclear cells (PBMCs), sampled at new diagnosis, from a patient treated with antithyroid drugs. The CDR3 loop reads CASSLYRDSNQPQHF. As DNA, the CDR3 is TGTGCCAGCAGCTTATATCGGGACAGTAATCAGCCCCAGCATTTT.